The table lists the clone carrying this T cell receptor beta chain with a few counts. Its antigen is unknown. The deep-level immunoSEQ assay was used. Using immunoSEQ multiplex PCR, the repertoire was profiled, and TCRdb retains in-frame clones only, with some absent. The sample holds approximately 97,000 clones; 65% to 70% are singletons and the top ten take roughly 40%. The ends lost 5 bases at V and 0 bases at J; junction bases unmatched: 4. Germline CDR1 reads SGHRS; CDR2 reads YFSETQ. This CDR3 is built from 15 residues. The data originate from a study of shared clonotypes between healthy human individuals. Overall study results and limits: In this cohort, only blood was sampled, and tissue repertoires likely differ. A few donors held around 5% of naive CD4 clonotypes in common.

This TCR was recovered from a man aged 30 to 45 in good health. The material sequenced was memory CD8+ T cells sorted from blood. Described subset: CD45RO+ cells pooled with CCR7-negative TemRA cells. V gene TRBV5-1 combines with J gene TRBJ2-3; 9 bases match TRBD2. For the CDR3, the DNA is TGCGCCAGCAGGGCCACTAGCGGGAGCACAGATACGCAGTATTTT. Its translation: CASRATSGSTDTQYF.